Listed here is a single T cell receptor (beta chain). Germline V gene lookup returns CDR1 ENHRY and CDR2 SYGVKD. The CDR3 covers 14 residues. V lost 7 bases and J lost 0, with 12 bases in between. Noted time point: patch test 1, 2 weeks after DPC sensitization. The treatment was: therapeutic diphenylcyclopropenone sensitization with weekly scalp DPC. These data are taken from a study of human T cells and chemical hapten exposure. MiXCR, applied by TCRdb to the RACE reads, yields one record per CDR3 protein. The sample lists more than 70,000 distinct CDR3 sequences, about an eighth occurring once. This chain joins TRBV10-3 and TRBJ1-1; tentatively, D is TRBD1 (5 bases). The sample here was whole blood, taken in connection with sensitization to the hapten diphenylcyclopropenone (DPC). The sequence was obtained from a woman aged 55-70 years with alopecia areata. Some clones in this sample may be carry-over from other donors' samples. The chain's CDR3 is CAINWAGLNTEAFF. The CDR3 DNA reads TGTGCCATCAACTGGGCAGGGCTGAACACTGAAGCTTTCTTT.